These 32 T cell receptor beta chains came from one sample sequenced in a study of CD8 T cells in Susac syndrome. With random hexamers, 0.5 to 1 ug RNA was reverse transcribed. TCRdb reprocessed the immunoSEQ multiplex PCR reads with MiXCR, giving one entry per CDR3 protein. In the table there are about 290,000 distinct CDR3 sequences, about 82% of which are singletons. The sample taken for sequencing was CD8+ T cells from PBMCs. The receptors come from a human donor with multiple sclerosis.

This chain links TRBV7-9 with TRBJ2-1, with 7 bases fitting TRBD1. Per germline, CDR1 SEHNR and CDR2 FQNEAQ (reference sequence). V was clipped by 5 bases and J by 4 bases; unmatched bases: 11. This CDR3 has 16 amino acids. For the CDR3, the DNA is TGTGCCAGCAGCATTCATCGACAGGGACGGTACAATGAGCAGTTCTTC. It yields the protein CASSIHRQGRYNEQFF.

The chain carries TRBV28 and TRBJ1-1; D not resolved. CDR1 and CDR2 from the germline V gene are MDHEN and SYDVKM. V dropped 3 bases and J dropped 6 bases, with 17 bases sitting between them. CDR3 length: 15 amino acids. CDR3 sequence reads: CASSFGSGSDSEAFF. CDR3 nucleotide sequence: TGTGCCAGCAGTTTTGGGTCGGGGAGCGATTCTGAAGCTTTCTTT.

The chain links TRBV28 to TRBJ2-7; D may be TRBD1 (5 bases). The germline V and J ends were trimmed by 6 bases and 6 bases, with 24 bases remaining between them. This CDR3 has 16 residues. Germline lookup yields CDR1 MDHEN and CDR2 SYDVKM. The CDR3 region is CASSRPRDSRSPEQYF. DNA of the CDR3: TGTGCCAGCAGCCGCCCCCGAGACAGTAGGTCCCCCGAGCAGTACTTC.

The V and J genes are TRBV7-9 and TRBJ1-4; TRBD1 is a possible D gene (6 bases). Germline assignment: CDR1 SEHNR and CDR2 FQNEAQ (reference sequence). The CDR3 totals 15 residues. Trimming removed 5 bases at V and 1 base at J, with 11 bases between. The CDR3 region has the DNA TGTGCCAGCAGCCAACTACAGGGAACTAATGAAAAACTGTTTTTT. Encoded protein: CASSQLQGTNEKLFF. The entire variable domain, with the rest obtained from reference TRBV7-9 and TRBJ1-4, is as follows: DTGVSQNPRHKITKRGQNVTFRCDPISEHNRLYWYRQTLGQGPEFLTYFQNEAQLEKSRLLSDRFSAERPKGSFSTLEIQRTEQGDSAMYLCASSQLQGTNEKLFFGSGTQLSVL.

The chain is built from TRBV6-2 or TRBV6-3 and TRBJ1-1; maybe TRBD1 (6 bases). Trimming removed 7 bases from V and 4 bases from J, with 16 bases in between. Germline CDR1 reads MNHEY; CDR2 reads SVGEGT. CDR3 size: 14 residues. CDR3 amino acids: CASTPGERVTEAFF. DNA for the CDR3: TGTGCCAGCACCCCAGGGGAAAGGGTCACTGAAGCTTTCTTT.

The chain combines TRBV12-3 or TRBV12-4 with TRBJ2-2; D may be TRBD2 (6 bases). The CDR3 runs to 16 residues. The V and J ends lost 2 bases and 6 bases respectively, with 16 bases between them. The CDR3 nucleotides are TGTGCCAGCAGTTTAATGGGCAGTGGAGGGCCCGGGGAGCTGTTTTTT. The encoded protein is CASSLMGSGGPGELFF.

The table lists this clonotype with a count of one. The chain is built from TRBV13 and TRBJ1-6, with D perhaps TRBD1 (5 bases). CDR3 length: 16 amino acids. Trimming pared 2 bases from V and 4 bases from J, leaving 12 bases between. CDR1 PRHDT and CDR2 FYEKMQ come from the germline V gene (reference sequence). The CDR3 loop is CASSLWRDPYNSPLHF. CDR3 in DNA: TGTGCCAGCAGCTTATGGAGGGACCCATATAATTCACCCCTCCACTTT.

This clonotype has a single count. V and J are TRBV18 and TRBJ2-7; tentative D call: TRBD1 (6 bases). The CDR3 loop spans 14 amino acids. Germline CDR1 and CDR2: KGHSH and LQKENI. The V gene lost 4 bases and the J gene lost 0 bases, with 10 bases spanning the gap. The CDR3 nucleotides are TGTGCCAGCTCACATAACAGGGCCTCCTACGAGCAGTACTTC. This codes for CASSHNRASYEQYF. Based on the CDR3 plus reference TRBV18 and TRBJ2-7, the full variable domain is NAGVMQNPRHLVRRRGQEARLRCSPMKGHSHVYWYRQLPEEGLKFMVYLQKENIIDESGMPKERFSAEFPKEGPSILRIQQVVRGDSAAYFCASSHNRASYEQYFGPGTRLTVT.

The chain couples TRBV6-1 to TRBJ2-7; D may be TRBD2 (6 bases). The V end lost 3 bases, the J end lost 9 bases, and 6 bases lay between the germline ends. Germline V gene sequence: CDR1 MNHNS, CDR2 SASEGT. The CDR3 length is 10 residues. The CDR3 region has the DNA TGTGCCAGCAGTGACGGGGGGCAGTACTTC. It specifies CASSDGGQYF.

This clonotype appeared a single time. The chain uses TRBV5-1 and TRBJ2-2, with 13 nucleotides matching TRBD2. This CDR3 is 17 amino acids long. Per germline, CDR1 SGHRS and CDR2 YFSETQ. V shed 4 bases and J 2 bases; nucleotides not matched to a gene: 5. The DNA for the CDR3 is TGCGCCAGCAGCCTTAGACTAGCGGGAGGAAACACCGGGGAGCTGTTTTTT. Its protein product is CASSLRLAGGNTGELFF.

Note on this clonotype: The junction departs from the called germline gene at one end, perhaps through a read error. V and J are TRBV5-1 and TRBJ1-1; D unresolved. The CDR3 loop spans 13 amino acids. CDR1 is SGHRS and CDR2 is YFSETQ in the germline V gene. Written as DNA, the CDR3 is TGCGCCAGCAGAAACTCCATGAACACTGAAGTTTTCTTT. It is translated as CASRNSMNTEVFF. Based on the CDR3 plus reference TRBV5-1 and TRBJ1-1, the full variable domain is KAGVTQTPRYLIKTRGQQVTLSCSPISGHRSVSWYQQTPGQGLQFLFEYFSETQRNKGNFPGRFSGRQFSNSRSEMNVSTLELGDSALYLCASRNSMNTEVFFGQGTRLTVV.

The rearrangement uses TRBV10-3 and TRBJ2-7; no definite D call. This CDR3 spans 13 amino acids. Germline V gene lookup returns CDR1 ENHRY and CDR2 SYGVKD. Trimming pared 2 bases from V and 4 bases from J, leaving 9 bases between. CDR3 loop: CAISETDPYEQYF. CDR3 DNA: TGTGCCATCAGTGAGACGGATCCTTACGAGCAGTACTTC.

The V call is TRBV14, the J call TRBJ1-1; D is perhaps TRBD1 (5 bases). This CDR3 spans 14 amino acids. Trimming pared 4 bases from V and 3 bases from J, leaving 12 bases between. The V gene's germline CDR1 is SGHDN and CDR2 FVKESK. The CDR3 loop is CASSLLGAYTEAFF. The CDR3 DNA follows: TGTGCCAGCAGCCTACTAGGGGCGTACACTGAAGCTTTCTTT.

The gene calls are TRBV28 and TRBJ2-5, with D possibly TRBD1 on 5 matching bases. This CDR3 has 14 amino acids. The V and J ends lost 3 bases and 7 bases respectively, with 15 bases between them. Germline-derived CDR1 and CDR2 are MDHEN and SYDVKM. The CDR3 sequence: CASSFKDMSWTQYF. The CDR3 nucleotides read TGTGCCAGCAGTTTTAAGGACATGAGCTGGACCCAGTACTTC.

This chain uses TRBV7-6 with TRBJ2-3; the D gene is possibly TRBD2 (6 bases). Per the germline V gene, CDR1 is SGHVS and CDR2 is FNYEAQ. The CDR3 is 15 amino acids. V was clipped by 4 bases and J by 1 base, with 12 bases between them. The CDR3 is CASSSGTAGTDTQYF. CDR3 nucleotides: TGTGCCAGCAGCTCAGGGACTGCGGGCACAGATACGCAGTATTTT.

The gene calls are TRBV12-5 and TRBJ1-5; D is possibly TRBD1 (6 bases). V was pared by 0 bases and J by 6 bases, with 18 bases between. This CDR3 is 17 amino acids long. CDR1 is LGHNT, CDR2 FRNRAP, per germline. The DNA of the CDR3 is TGTGCTAGTGGTTTGGTACTTGGGGGCCCAAGAGTTCAGCCCCAGCATTTT. It translates to CASGLVLGGPRVQPQHF.

The V call is TRBV14, the J call TRBJ1-2; possible D gene TRBD1, 6 bases. The CDR3 runs 15 residues. Trimming took off 4 bases at V and 4 bases at J, with 16 bases between the two ends. The germline gives CDR1 SGHDN, CDR2 FVKESK. The CDR3 is CASSPTTGSLYGYTF. CDR3 sequence (DNA): TGTGCCAGCAGCCCAACCACAGGGTCCCTCTATGGCTACACCTTC.

The chain links TRBV11-2 to TRBJ2-1; D is perhaps TRBD1 (5 bases). V was cut by 0 bases and J by 0 bases, with 9 bases left in between. CDR3 size: 16 residues. Germline V lookup: CDR1 SGHAT, CDR2 FQNNGV. The CDR3 loop is CASSLDQGGSYNEQFF. The CDR3 nucleotides are TGTGCCAGCAGCTTAGATCAGGGCGGCTCCTACAATGAGCAGTTCTTC.

The rearrangement uses TRBV27 and TRBJ2-7, with a tentative D call TRBD1 (5 bases). The ends were cut back, 6 bases at V and 6 bases at J, with 15 bases in the middle. Germline V lookup: CDR1 MNHEY, CDR2 SMNVEV (reference sequence). This CDR3 contains 13 residues. The CDR3 protein is CASSWGHAGEQYF. Written as DNA, the CDR3 is TGTGCCAGCAGCTGGGGCCATGCTGGCGAGCAGTACTTC.

V and J are TRBV7-6 and TRBJ2-3; TRBD2 matches at 8 bases. V was pared by 2 bases and J by 1 base, with 2 bases of the junction left unmatched. The CDR3 is made up of 15 amino acids. Germline CDR1 and CDR2: SGHVS and FNYEAQ. Written as DNA, the CDR3 is TGTGCCAGCAGCTTAACGACTAGCGGCACAGATACGCAGTATTTT. As protein: CASSLTTSGTDTQYF. Full variable domain (missing parts from reference TRBV7-6 and TRBJ2-3): GAGVSQSPRYKVTKRGQDVALRCDPISGHVSLYWYRQALGQGPEFLTYFNYEAQQDKSGLPNDRFSAERPEGSISTLTIQRTEQRDSAMYRCASSLTTSGTDTQYFGPGTRLTVL.

The V gene is TRBV4-1, the J gene TRBJ2-1; 7 bases are a match to TRBD2. V trimming: 4 bases; J trimming: 2 bases; junction bases outside the gene matches: 8. The CDR3 sequence is 16 residues long. Germline CDR1 reads MGHRA; CDR2 reads YSYEKL. In DNA, the CDR3 is TGCGCCAGCAGCCTCAGACTAGCACCAACCTACAATGAGCAGTTCTTC. As protein: CASSLRLAPTYNEQFF.

In nucleotides, the CDR3 is TGCGCCAGCAGCTCGCCCGGGACTAGCGGTTACAATGAGCAGTTCTTC. This gives the protein CASSSPGTSGYNEQFF. J is TRBJ2-1 and V is TRBV5-1; 11 bases fit TRBD2. This CDR3 has 16 residues. Trimming removed 3 bases from V and 4 bases from J; junction bases left unmatched: 6. Germline V CDR1 and CDR2: SGHRS, YFSETQ. The entire variable domain, with the rest obtained from reference TRBV5-1 and TRBJ2-1, is as follows: KAGVTQTPRYLIKTRGQQVTLSCSPISGHRSVSWYQQTPGQGLQFLFEYFSETQRNKGNFPGRFSGRQFSNSRSEMNVSTLELGDSALYLCASSSPGTSGYNEQFFGPGTRLTVL.

The chain has TRBV6-2 or TRBV6-3 and TRBJ2-1, with 9 bases matching TRBD1. The ends lost 8 bases at V and 4 bases at J; junction bases unmatched: 6. This CDR3 has 14 amino acids. Germline V gene sequence: CDR1 MNHEY, CDR2 SVGEGT. The CDR3 region has the DNA TGTGCCAGCCGTGGGGACAGGGTTTACAATGAGCAGTTCTTC. This translates into CASRGDRVYNEQFF.

The V call is TRBV15, the J call TRBJ2-7; D ambiguous. Trimming pared 1 base from V and 3 bases from J, leaving 10 bases between. Per the germline V gene, CDR1 is LNHNV and CDR2 is YYDKDF (reference sequence). The CDR3 length is 14 residues. The CDR3 bases are TGTGCCACCAGCAGAGGGACGCCGGGCTACGAGCAGTACTTC. Encoded protein: CATSRGTPGYEQYF.

The chain is built from TRBV11-2 and TRBJ2-7; 7 bases are shared with TRBD2. Germline CDR1 reads SGHAT; CDR2 reads FQNNGV. V dropped 3 bases and J dropped 3; count of bases not matched to a gene: 5. The CDR3 consists of 14 residues. The chain's CDR3 is CASSFLRGNYEQYF. CDR3 coding DNA: TGTGCCAGCAGCTTTCTGCGGGGGAACTACGAGCAGTACTTC.

Note on this clonotype: It is unclear where the CDR3 begins or ends on the DNA, so no DNA is shown, and the CDR3 is as TCRdb lists it. The J gene is TRBJ2-5, the V gene TRBV27; TRBD1, the table's D call, lacks a check against the DNA. 15 amino acids form the CDR3, both terminal residues included. The germline V gene has CDR1 MNHEY and CDR2 SMNVEV (reference sequence). This CDR3 is CASSLGTGEGETQYF.

The rearrangement joins TRBV3-1 to TRBJ2-5, with 8 bases fitting TRBD2. The germline V gene has CDR1 LGHDT and CDR2 YNNKEL (reference sequence). After removal of 4 bases from V and 1 base from J, the junction contained 14 bases not matched to a gene. The CDR3 covers 18 residues. The CDR3 bases are TGTGCCAGCAGCCGCTCTGCCCTGCTAGCGGGTACCCAAGAGACCCAGTACTTC. Protein product: CASSRSALLAGTQETQYF.

The chain uses TRBV19 and TRBJ1-5; the D gene is possibly TRBD1 (6 bases). Trimming left V 0 bases short and J 3 bases short, with 15 bases between. The germline gives CDR1 LNHDA, CDR2 SQIVND (reference sequence). This CDR3 contains 17 residues. The CDR3 spells CASSIEGFGGPNQPQHF. The CDR3 region has the DNA TGTGCCAGTAGTATAGAGGGATTCGGGGGCCCCAATCAGCCCCAGCATTTT.

This sequence joins TRBV9 and TRBJ2-5, with 7 bases aligning to TRBD2. CDR1 SGDLS and CDR2 YYNGEE come from the germline V gene. Trimming took 0 bases from V and 2 from J; bases not matched to a gene: 4. The CDR3 length is 15 residues. CDR3 nucleotide sequence: TGTGCCAGCAGCGTAGCCGGACTAGTTCAAGAGACCCAGTACTTC. Its protein is CASSVAGLVQETQYF.

CDR3 in amino acids: CASSLAGLTGELFF. The DNA for the CDR3 is TGTGCCAGCAGCTTAGCCGGGTTGACCGGGGAGCTGTTTTTT. V gene TRBV7-9 combines with J gene TRBJ2-2; D not certain. This CDR3 spans 14 amino acids. From germline, CDR1 is SEHNR and CDR2 FQNEAQ (reference sequence). Trimming pared 0 bases from V and 5 bases from J, leaving 7 bases between.

This rearrangement joins TRBV4-3 to TRBJ2-1, with D unclear. The CDR3 has 11 amino acids. CDR1 and CDR2 (germline): LGHNA, YSLEER. V was pared by 0 bases and J by 10 bases, with 4 bases between. The CDR3 bases are TGCGCCAGCAGCCAAGACCGCGAGCAGTTCTTC. Protein: CASSQDREQFF.

This chain uses TRBV7-8 with TRBJ2-7; D gene uncertain. Trimming removed 7 bases at V and 3 bases at J, with 7 bases between. Germline CDR1 SGHVS, CDR2 FQNEAQ. The CDR3 contains 11 residues. The CDR3 here is CASNAHYEQYF. CDR3 DNA sequence: TGTGCCAGCAACGCACACTACGAGCAGTACTTC. The whole variable domain, filled in from reference TRBV7-8 and TRBJ2-7, reads GAGVSQSPRYKVAKRGQDVALRCDPISGHVSLFWYQQALGQGPEFLTYFQNEAQLDKSGLPSDRFFAERPEGSVSTLKIQRTQQEDSAVYLCASNAHYEQYFGPGTRLTVT.